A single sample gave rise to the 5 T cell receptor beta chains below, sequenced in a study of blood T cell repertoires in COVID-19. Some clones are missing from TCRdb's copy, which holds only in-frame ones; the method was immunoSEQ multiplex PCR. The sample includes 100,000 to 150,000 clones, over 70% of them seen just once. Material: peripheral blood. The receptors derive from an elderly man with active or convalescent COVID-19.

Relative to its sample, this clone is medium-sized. The CDR3 here is CASSQDTGAYEQYF. The CDR3, as DNA: TGCGCCAGCAGCCAAGATACAGGGGCCTACGAGCAGTACTTC. This chain uses TRBV4-1 with TRBJ2-7; TRBD1 matches 7 bases. The J segment lost 2 bases and the V segment lost 0 bases, leaving 1 base of the junction unmatched. The CDR3 runs 14 residues. Germline V CDR1 and CDR2: MGHRA, YSYEKL.

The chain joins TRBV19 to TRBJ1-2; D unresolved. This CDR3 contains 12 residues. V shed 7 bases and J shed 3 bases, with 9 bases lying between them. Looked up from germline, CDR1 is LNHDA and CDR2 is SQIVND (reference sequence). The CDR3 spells CASNHQYYGYTF. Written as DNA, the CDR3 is TGTGCCAGTAATCATCAGTACTATGGCTACACCTTC.

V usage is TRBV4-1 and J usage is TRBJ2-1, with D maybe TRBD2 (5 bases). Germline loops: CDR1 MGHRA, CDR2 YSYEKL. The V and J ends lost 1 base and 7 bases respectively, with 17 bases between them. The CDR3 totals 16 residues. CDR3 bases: TGCGCCAGCAGCCAAGCAGGCGGGCATGGTTGGAATGAGCAGTTCTTC. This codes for CASSQAGGHGWNEQFF.

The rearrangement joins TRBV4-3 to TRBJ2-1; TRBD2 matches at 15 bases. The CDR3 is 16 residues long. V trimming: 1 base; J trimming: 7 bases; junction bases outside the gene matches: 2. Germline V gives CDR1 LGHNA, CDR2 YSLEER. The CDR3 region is CASSQGTSGGVNEQFF. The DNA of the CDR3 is TGCGCCAGCAGCCAAGGGACTAGCGGGGGGGTAAATGAGCAGTTCTTC.

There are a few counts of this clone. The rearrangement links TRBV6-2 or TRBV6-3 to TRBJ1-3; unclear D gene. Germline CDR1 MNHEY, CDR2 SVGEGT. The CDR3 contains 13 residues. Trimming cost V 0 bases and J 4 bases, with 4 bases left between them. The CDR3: CASSYSVGNTIYF. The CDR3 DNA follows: TGTGCCAGCAGTTACTCCGTGGGAAACACCATATATTTT.